This passage covers 27 T cell receptor beta chains from one sample sequenced in a study of blood T cell repertoires in COVID-19. Assay: immunoSEQ multiplex PCR; the TCRdb copy retains only in-frame clones and omits some. The data show approximately 200,000 clones, with approximately 84% seen just once and less than 2% held by the top ten. Sequences were obtained from PBMCs or T cells enriched from blood (not recorded which). These receptors were taken from a man aged 55 to 70 who had recovered from COVID-19.

CDR3 in DNA: TGTGCCAGCAGCTTTGAGGTTCTCACTGAAGCTTTCTTT. Its protein product is CASSFEVLTEAFF. The chain couples TRBV7-9 to TRBJ1-1, with unresolved D. This CDR3 spans 13 amino acids. Per germline, CDR1 SEHNR and CDR2 FQNEAQ (reference sequence). V dropped 3 bases and J dropped 4 bases, with 9 bases sitting between them.

The genes are TRBV20-1 and TRBJ1-2; D call uncertain. The CDR3 is made up of 11 amino acids. Trimming took off 6 bases at V and 6 bases at J, with 11 bases between the two ends. Germline V lookup: CDR1 DFQATT, CDR2 SNEGSKA (reference sequence). CDR3: CSAKSLDGYTF. In nucleotides, the CDR3 is TGCAGTGCCAAGAGTTTGGATGGCTACACCTTC.

The chain has TRBV5-1 and TRBJ2-3; TRBD1 agrees at 10 bases. Per the germline V gene, CDR1 is SGHRS and CDR2 is YFSETQ. The V gene end was trimmed by 7 bases and the J gene end by 4 bases; junction bases not matched to a gene: 12. This CDR3 has 16 residues. CDR3 loop: CASRTAGTGEADTQYF. In DNA form, the CDR3 reads TGCGCCAGCCGGACCGCCGGGACAGGGGAAGCAGATACGCAGTATTTT.

The V gene is TRBV10-1, the J gene TRBJ1-5, with D perhaps TRBD1 (6 bases). This CDR3 spans 16 amino acids. V shed 5 bases and J shed 3 bases, with 17 bases lying between them. CDR1 and CDR2 (germline): WNHNN, SYGVQD (reference sequence). The CDR3: CASSKDETGLNQPQHF. In DNA form, the CDR3 reads TGCGCCAGCAGTAAAGATGAGACAGGCCTCAATCAGCCCCAGCATTTT.

The chain recombines TRBV7-2 with TRBJ1-5, with TRBD1 matching over 7 bases. The V segment lost 2 bases and the J segment 11 bases; nucleotides outside the gene matches: 15. Germline V gene lookup returns CDR1 SGHTA and CDR2 FQGNSA. The CDR3 has 16 amino acids. CDR3 loop: CASSLRSGGISVTQHF. The DNA for the CDR3 is TGTGCCAGCAGCTTAAGGTCAGGGGGTATCTCCGTGACCCAGCATTTT.

This clone is a singleton in its sample. The V call is TRBV6-5, the J call TRBJ1-5; TRBD1 is a possible D gene (5 bases). Trimming shortened V by 2 bases and J by 4 bases, and 15 bases separated the two germline ends. The CDR3 has 16 amino acids. Germline V gene data show CDR1 as MNHEY and CDR2 as SVGAGI. The CDR3 region is CASSYSPPGNNQPQHF. CDR3 bases: TGTGCCAGCAGTTACAGCCCCCCAGGGAATAATCAGCCCCAGCATTTT.

This chain connects TRBV3-1 (or the pseudogene TRBV3-2) to TRBJ1-6; 10 bases align to TRBD1. Germline V gene data show CDR1 as LGHDT and CDR2 as YNNKEL (reference sequence). CDR3 length: 14 residues. J was trimmed by 10 bases and V by 6 bases; bases with no gene match: 6. CDR3: CASSPGTGVSPLHF. The CDR3, as DNA: TGTGCCAGCAGTCCCGGGACAGGGGTCTCACCCCTCCACTTT.

This clone occurred a few times. The gene calls are TRBV7-9 and TRBJ1-2; TRBD1 aligns across 7 bases. The CDR3 contains 15 residues. Losses at the gene ends were 8 bases for V and 1 base for J; bases not matched to a gene: 10. The V gene's germline CDR1 is SEHNR and CDR2 FQNEAQ (reference sequence). The chain's CDR3 is CASAPGTEINYGYTF. For the CDR3, the DNA is TGTGCCAGCGCCCCCGGGACAGAAATTAACTATGGCTACACCTTC.

The gene calls are TRBV15 and TRBJ1-1; perhaps TRBD1 as D (5 bases). The CDR3 covers 15 residues. Germline V gene data show CDR1 as LNHNV and CDR2 as YYDKDF (reference sequence). V was clipped by 3 bases and J by 3 bases, with 14 bases between them. DNA for the CDR3: TGTGCCACCAGCAGCGAGGCAGGGCAGTACACTGAAGCTTTCTTT. Its protein product is CATSSEAGQYTEAFF.

The V and J genes are TRBV30 and TRBJ1-5, with a possible D match to TRBD1 (5 bases). CDR3 size: 17 residues. Looked up from germline, CDR1 is GTSNPN and CDR2 is SVGIG (reference sequence). Trimming took 1 base from V and 0 from J, leaving 16 bases between them. CDR3: CAWSAHKTENSNQPQHF. For the CDR3, the DNA is TGTGCCTGGAGTGCCCACAAGACAGAAAATAGCAATCAGCCCCAGCATTTT.

V is TRBV19 and J is TRBJ2-2; TRBD1 matches 7 bases. V gave up 3 bases and J gave up 5 bases; unmatched junction bases: 6. Per germline, CDR1 LNHDA and CDR2 SQIVND (reference sequence). The CDR3 is 15 amino acids. The CDR3 region is CASSMQGVGTGELFF. CDR3 DNA sequence: TGTGCCAGTAGTATGCAGGGGGTGGGAACCGGGGAGCTGTTTTTT.

The rearrangement joins TRBV15 to TRBJ1-4; 7 bases map to TRBD1. Germline V CDR1 and CDR2: LNHNV, YYDKDF (reference sequence). The J segment lost 8 bases and the V segment lost 1 base, leaving 4 bases of the junction unmatched. There are 14 residues in the CDR3. The CDR3 here is CATSRVGDSEKLFF. In DNA, the CDR3 is TGTGCCACCAGCAGAGTCGGGGACAGCGAAAAACTGTTTTTT. Drawing the rest from reference TRBV15 and TRBJ1-4, the complete variable domain is DAMVIQNPRYQVTQFGKPVTLSCSQTLNHNVMYWYQQKSSQAPKLLFHYYDKDFNNEADTPDNFQSRRPNTSFCFLDIRSPGLGDTAMYLCATSRVGDSEKLFFGSGTQLSVL.

The V call is TRBV20-1, the J call TRBJ2-1, with D unresolved. The CDR3 covers 11 residues. Germline V gives CDR1 DFQATT, CDR2 SNEGSKA (reference sequence). Trimming shortened V by 1 base and J by 12 bases, and 10 bases separated the two germline ends. The CDR3 DNA follows: TGCAGTGCTAGAGTAAGCTACGGGCAGTTCTTC. Encoded protein: CSARVSYGQFF.

The gene calls are TRBV5-1 and TRBJ1-2; TRBD1 is a possible D gene (6 bases). The V gene lost 4 bases and the J gene lost 8 bases, with 12 bases spanning the gap. Germline CDR1 and CDR2: SGHRS and YFSETQ. The CDR3 consists of 12 residues. CDR3 sequence reads: CASSPEGGGYTF. DNA of the CDR3: TGCGCCAGCAGCCCGGAGGGGGGGGGCTACACCTTC. Combining the CDR3 with reference TRBV5-1 and TRBJ1-2 gives the whole variable domain KAGVTQTPRYLIKTRGQQVTLSCSPISGHRSVSWYQQTPGQGLQFLFEYFSETQRNKGNFPGRFSGRQFSNSRSEMNVSTLELGDSALYLCASSPEGGGYTFGSGTRLTVV.

For this clone: The sample carries other DNA sequences with the same CDR3. The J gene is TRBJ1-1, the V gene TRBV7-3, with TRBD1 matching 7 bases. The CDR3 totals 13 residues. J gave up 4 bases and V 5 bases, and 4 bases lay outside the gene matches. Looked up from germline, CDR1 is SGHTA and CDR2 is FQGTGA. This CDR3 is CASSRQGSTEAFF. The CDR3, as DNA: TGTGCCAGCAGCAGACAGGGCTCCACTGAAGCTTTCTTT.

This clone was picked up a small number of times. Other DNA sequences in the sample encode the same CDR3. The V gene is TRBV3-1 (or the pseudogene TRBV3-2), the J gene TRBJ1-4; D uncertain. The CDR3 is 12 amino acids. CDR1 and CDR2 (germline): LGHDT, YNNKEL (reference sequence). V dropped 4 bases and J dropped 8 bases, with 8 bases sitting between them. CDR3 in DNA: TGTGCCAGCAGCCCGAGAGGCGAAAAACTGTTTTTT. Translated, it gives CASSPRGEKLFF.

The V gene is TRBV10-3, the J gene TRBJ2-3; weak D call: TRBD2 (8 bases). Trimming cost V 4 bases and J 0 bases, with 20 bases left between them. The CDR3 has 18 amino acids. The germline V gene encodes CDR1 ENHRY and CDR2 SYGVKD. CDR3 sequence (DNA): TGTGCCATCAGTGCTACCGGGAGGGACAGCCAAAGCACAGATACGCAGTATTTT. Translated, it gives CAISATGRDSQSTDTQYF.

This chain links TRBV19 with TRBJ1-2; D not certain. The V gene's germline CDR1 is LNHDA and CDR2 SQIVND (reference sequence). The CDR3 extends over 12 amino acids. The V gene lost 7 bases and the J gene lost 2 bases, with 8 bases spanning the gap. CDR3 protein: CASTEHNYGYTF. In DNA form, the CDR3 reads TGTGCCAGTACCGAACACAACTATGGCTACACCTTC.

The rearrangement uses TRBV30 and TRBJ1-6; tentative D call: TRBD1 (5 bases). This CDR3 comprises 14 residues. Germline CDR1 GTSNPN, CDR2 SVGIG (reference sequence). V lost 0 bases, J lost 9 bases, and 12 bases lay in between. The CDR3 nucleotides read TGTGCCTGGAGTGTATTGGGGCAGGGTTCACCCCTCCACTTT. It yields the protein CAWSVLGQGSPLHF.

The CDR3: CASSLWLGGRNTEAFF. Written as DNA, the CDR3 is TGTGCCAGCAGCTTATGGTTGGGAGGAAGGAACACTGAAGCTTTCTTT. The V gene is TRBV7-2, the J gene TRBJ1-1; D call uncertain. The germline gives CDR1 SGHTA, CDR2 FQGNSA. Trimming removed 2 bases at V and 1 base at J, with 14 bases between. The CDR3 loop spans 16 amino acids. Full variable domain (outside the CDR3, taken from reference TRBV7-2 and TRBJ1-1): GAGVSQSPSNKVTEKGKDVELRCDPISGHTALYWYRQSLGQGLEFLIYFQGNSAPDKSGLPSDRFSAERTGGSVSTLTIQRTQQEDSAVYLCASSLWLGGRNTEAFFGQGTRLTVV.

Ten or more counts support this clone. The V call is TRBV19, the J call TRBJ2-7; TRBD2 agrees at 9 bases. The germline V gene encodes CDR1 LNHDA and CDR2 SQIVND (reference sequence). V shed 4 bases and J 3 bases; nucleotides not matched to a gene: 7. CDR3 size: 15 residues. The CDR3, as DNA: TGTGCCAGTAGTAAAGAGCGGGGGGACCGCTACGAGCAGTACTTC. This codes for CASSKERGDRYEQYF.

The rearrangement uses TRBV6-5 and TRBJ2-7; 7 bases are shared with TRBD1. Germline-derived CDR1 and CDR2 are MNHEY and SVGAGI. This CDR3 comprises 14 residues. Trimming removed 6 bases from V and 5 bases from J; junction bases left unmatched: 10. The CDR3 DNA reads as TGTGCCAGCAGCTCAAACAGGGGTTTGCACGAGCAGTACTTC. It translates to CASSSNRGLHEQYF.

J is TRBJ1-2 and V is TRBV2; D not certain. V was shortened by 7 bases and J by 5 bases, with 14 bases between the two germline ends. The germline V gene encodes CDR1 SNHLY and CDR2 FYNNEI. The CDR3 totals 13 residues. CDR3 amino acids: CASTWALVYGYTF. DNA of the CDR3: TGTGCCAGCACGTGGGCTTTGGTGTATGGCTACACCTTC.

This clone appeared once. The rearrangement joins TRBV19 to TRBJ2-3; maybe TRBD2 (5 bases). The CDR3 is made up of 15 amino acids. The germline CDR1 and CDR2 sequences are LNHDA and SQIVND (reference sequence). The V end lost 3 bases, the J end lost 0 bases, and 10 bases lay between the germline ends. The CDR3 DNA sequence: TGTGCCAGTAGTATCGGAGCGGTTAGCACAGATACGCAGTATTTT. It yields the protein CASSIGAVSTDTQYF. The entire variable domain, with the rest obtained from reference TRBV19 and TRBJ2-3, is as follows: DGGITQSPKYLFRKEGQNVTLSCEQNLNHDAMYWYRQDPGQGLRLIYYSQIVNDFQKGDIAEGYSVSREKKESFPLTVTSAQKNPTAFYLCASSIGAVSTDTQYFGPGTRLTVL.

The chain has TRBV7-9 and TRBJ2-4, with D hard to call. There are 14 residues in the CDR3. V lost 3 bases and J lost 0, with 6 bases in between. Germline V gene data show CDR1 as SEHNR and CDR2 as FQNEAQ (reference sequence). The CDR3 DNA sequence: TGTGCCAGCAGCTTCGAGCTAGCCAAAAACATTCAGTACTTC. Its protein product is CASSFELAKNIQYF.

J is TRBJ1-4 and V is TRBV19; the match to TRBD1 covers 8 bases. After removal of 7 bases from V and 0 bases from J, the junction contained 4 bases not matched to a gene. The CDR3 is made up of 15 amino acids. Per germline, CDR1 LNHDA and CDR2 SQIVND (reference sequence). The CDR3 DNA sequence: TGTGCCAGTATGAACAGGGGGTCAACTAATGAAAAACTGTTTTTT. Protein: CASMNRGSTNEKLFF.

The rearrangement joins TRBV19 to TRBJ2-5; 8 bases line up with TRBD1. CDR1 is LNHDA and CDR2 is SQIVND in the germline V gene (reference sequence). CDR3 length: 15 residues. Trimming took 3 bases from V and 7 from J; bases not matched to a gene: 10. CDR3 bases: TGTGCCAGTAGTATGGAGACAGGGGCGAAAGGGACCCAGTACTTC. Protein sequence: CASSMETGAKGTQYF.